This T cell receptor beta chain is from a study of shared clonotypes between healthy human individuals (dated by TCRdb to about 2020). Concerning the study at large: A couple of women and three men aged 18 to 49 years were included in the cohort. To estimate repertoire size and how much clonotypes are shared between individuals, the study performed deep sequencing of blood TCR repertoires from roughly five healthy adults. Each donor's leukapheresis produced roughly between roughly 0.85 and 9.5 billion PBMCs. For each donor, three plates each were used for CD4 naive and CD4 memory, two plates were used for CD8 naive, and one plate was used for CD8 memory. To increase sequencing depth and limit assay-specific biases, TCR repertoire library preparation and sequencing were carried out by different laboratories using diverse techniques.

Worth noting for this clone: Its antigen has not been determined. Base quality data are lacking; no much larger clone is found one base away.

General findings and caveats noted by the study authors: Incomplete sequencing was indicated by rarefaction of sorted-subset datasets, despite the large sequencing depth. When a few donors were compared, the shared fraction of clonotypes was about 5.2% for naive CD4, 3.5% for naive CD8, roughly 2.3% for memory CD4, and less than 0.5% for memory CD8. Pairwise subsampling indicated that sequencing depth was expected to affect the degree of clonotype sharing among donors. Naive subsets generally had larger estimated clonotype richness than memory subsets did. Compared with non-shared clonotypes, the clonotypes found in all four sorted-subset donors had higher generation probabilities. Sampling was restricted to blood, and TCR repertoires in tissues likely differ from the TCR repertoires found in blood. Because the study included a small number of donors, the genetic and exposure-history diversity represented was limited.

V is reduced by 5 bases and J by 3 bases, leaving a spacing of 8 bases between them. Including the terminal cysteine and phenylalanine, the CDR3 comprises 12 residues. Here the CDR3 DNA is all that survives: 36 bases in frame from base 1. According to the germline V gene, CDR1 reads SGHNT and CDR2 reads YENEEA. CD8 naive samples consisted of CD45RO-negative cells that were positively selected for CCR7, yielding a CD45RA+CCR7+ population without TemRA cells. Healthy HIV-negative adults with no recently reported acute infections or vaccinations were included as donors. Every donor was a Caucasian adult living in Nashville, Tennessee, USA. Blood was obtained by leukapheresis, after which PBMCs were separated by Ficoll-Histopaque density gradient centrifugation and cryopreserved in liquid nitrogen vapor phase. Analytical flow cytometry was used to check the purity and quantity of each magnetically sorted T cell population. Each sorted fraction had its genomic DNA isolated and then quantified by UV absorbance on a Nanodrop 2000c.

Using the deep immunoSEQ assay, TCR CDR3 regions were amplified from genomic DNA by multiplex PCR. Extracted genomic DNA from each cell subset was spread evenly across all wells of several immunoSEQ 96-well plates, with each plate serving as a replicate. For sorted subsets, each replicate PCR was loaded with roughly 0.2 ug genomic DNA, equivalent to about 30,000 T cell genomes. The purified libraries were quantified using a Qubit 3.0 fluorometer, sized with a Bioanalyzer 2100, and then quantified again using the KAPA Library Quantification kit. Every immunoSEQ 96-well plate was sequenced on a dedicated single-read 150-cycle Illumina NextSeq 550 flow cell. The authors processed their data as follows. Because the immunoSEQ output held only junctional sequences and lacked quality scores, the filtering could not match the filtering applied to full-length reads. Sequences were annotated with PyIR, a Python wrapper for IgBLAST v1.9, using IMGT germline references to assign V/J genes and CDR3. Reads were filtered out if the reads had weak V/J assignments (E-value above 1e-6), no CDR3, stop codons, out-of-frame junctions, or ambiguous translated residues. V3J clonotypes were defined by identical inferred V gene, J gene, and CDR3 amino acid sequence. Percentage overlap between repertoires was computed as shared unique clonotypes divided by the size of the smaller repertoire. RTK rarefaction, the Chao1 estimator, and Recon v2.1 estimates of unobserved clonotypes were used to assess repertoire richness. For all TCRbeta clonotypes obtained by the gDNA method from a handful of donors, generation probabilities were computed with OLGA. Entries here come from immuneACCESS through TCRdb and include only in-frame sequences with V and J called. Some clones fail to appear in such tables; in the studies checked, an unresolved V gene covers under half of the shortfall, and the cause of the remainder is unknown. V and J calls and clone size are given by that table; D and trimming were obtained from the DNA. The table for this sample lists approximately 600,000 clones; approximately 96% of them were counted only once. The top ten hold around 0.12% of the sample.

The chain is assembled from TRBV11-3 and TRBJ2-7; the best D guess is TRBD2, with 5 bases matching. Sequenced input: naive CD8+ T cells sorted from blood. Explained via the paper, the cell subset or site label denotes: CD45RA+CCR7+. The sequence was obtained from a woman aged 30 to 39 in good health. The nucleotide sequence is TGTGCCAGCAGCGAGGACTTCTACGAGCAGTACTTC. This translates into CASSEDFYEQYF.